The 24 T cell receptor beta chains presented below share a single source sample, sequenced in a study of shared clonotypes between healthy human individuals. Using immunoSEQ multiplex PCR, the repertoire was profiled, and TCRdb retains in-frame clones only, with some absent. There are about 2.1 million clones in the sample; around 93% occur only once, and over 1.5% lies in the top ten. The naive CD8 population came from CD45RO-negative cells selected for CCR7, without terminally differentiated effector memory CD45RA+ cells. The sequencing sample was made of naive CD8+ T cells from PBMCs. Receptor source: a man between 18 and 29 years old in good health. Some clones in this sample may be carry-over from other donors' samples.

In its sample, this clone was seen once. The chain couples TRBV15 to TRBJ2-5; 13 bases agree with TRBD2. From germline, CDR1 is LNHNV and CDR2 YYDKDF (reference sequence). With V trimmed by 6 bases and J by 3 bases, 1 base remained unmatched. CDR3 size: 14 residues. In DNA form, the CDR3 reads TGTGCCACCAGTGGACTAGCGGGAGAAGAGACCCAGTACTTC. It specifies CATSGLAGEETQYF.

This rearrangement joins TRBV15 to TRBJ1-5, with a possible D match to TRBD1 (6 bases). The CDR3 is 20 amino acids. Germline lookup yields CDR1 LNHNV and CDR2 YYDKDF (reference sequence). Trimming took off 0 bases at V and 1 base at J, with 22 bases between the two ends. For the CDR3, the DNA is TGTGCCACCAGCAGAGAATTAACAGGGAGAGGCTTGGCGAGCAATCAGCCCCAGCATTTT. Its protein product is CATSRELTGRGLASNQPQHF.

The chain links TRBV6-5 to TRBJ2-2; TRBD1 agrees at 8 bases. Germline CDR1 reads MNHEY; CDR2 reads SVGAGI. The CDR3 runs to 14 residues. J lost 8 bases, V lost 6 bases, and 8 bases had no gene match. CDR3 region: CASSWGQVLGELFF. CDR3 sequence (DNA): TGTGCCAGCAGCTGGGGACAGGTTTTAGGGGAGCTGTTTTTT.

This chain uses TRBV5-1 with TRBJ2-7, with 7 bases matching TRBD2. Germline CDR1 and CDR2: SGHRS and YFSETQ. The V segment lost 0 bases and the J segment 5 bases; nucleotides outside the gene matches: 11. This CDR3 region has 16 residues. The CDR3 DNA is TGCGCCAGCAGCTTGGTAGGAGGGACTAATATCGACGAGCAGTACTTC. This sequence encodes CASSLVGGTNIDEQYF.

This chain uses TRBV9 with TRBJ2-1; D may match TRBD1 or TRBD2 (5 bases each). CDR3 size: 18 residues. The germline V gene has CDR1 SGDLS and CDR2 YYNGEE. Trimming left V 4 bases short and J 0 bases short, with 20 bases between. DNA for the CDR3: TGTGCCAGCAGCTCCCCGTCCCGGGACGCTAGCTCCTACAATGAGCAGTTCTTC. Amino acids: CASSSPSRDASSYNEQFF. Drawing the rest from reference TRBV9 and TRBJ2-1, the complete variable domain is DSGVTQTPKHLITATGQRVTLRCSPRSGDLSVYWYQQSLDQGLQFLIQYYNGEERAKGNILERFSAQQFPDLHSELNLSSLELGDSALYFCASSSPSRDASSYNEQFFGPGTRLTVL.

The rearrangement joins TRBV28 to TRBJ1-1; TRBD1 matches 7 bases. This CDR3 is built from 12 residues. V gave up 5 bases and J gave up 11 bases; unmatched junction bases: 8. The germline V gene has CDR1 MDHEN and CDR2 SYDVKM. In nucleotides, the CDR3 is TGTGCCAGCAGTCCCGACAGGGCTGGTGCTTTCTTT. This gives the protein CASSPDRAGAFF. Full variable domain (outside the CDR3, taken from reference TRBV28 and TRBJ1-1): DVKVTQSSRYLVKRTGEKVFLECVQDMDHENMFWYRQDPGLGLRLIYFSYDVKMKEKGDIPEGYSVSREKKERFSLILESASTNQTSMYLCASSPDRAGAFFGQGTRLTVV.

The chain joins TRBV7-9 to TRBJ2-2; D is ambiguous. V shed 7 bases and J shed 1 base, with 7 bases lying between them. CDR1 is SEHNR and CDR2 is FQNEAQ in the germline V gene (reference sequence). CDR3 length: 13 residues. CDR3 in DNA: TGTGCCAGCACCGAGGTGAACACCGGGGAGCTGTTTTTT. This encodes CASTEVNTGELFF.

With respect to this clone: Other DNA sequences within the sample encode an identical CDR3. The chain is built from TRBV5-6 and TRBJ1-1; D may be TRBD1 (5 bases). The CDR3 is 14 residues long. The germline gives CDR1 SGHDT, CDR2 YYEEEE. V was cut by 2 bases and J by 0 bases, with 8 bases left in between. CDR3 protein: CASSFYRMNTEAFF. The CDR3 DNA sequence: TGTGCCAGCAGCTTTTACAGGATGAACACTGAAGCTTTCTTT.

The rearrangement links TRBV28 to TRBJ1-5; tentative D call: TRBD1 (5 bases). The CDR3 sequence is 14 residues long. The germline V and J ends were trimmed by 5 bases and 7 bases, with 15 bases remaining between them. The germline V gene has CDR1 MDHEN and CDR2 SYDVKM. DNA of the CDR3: TGTGCCAGCAGTCCCAGGGTTCTCAGGCAGCCCCAGCATTTT. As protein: CASSPRVLRQPQHF. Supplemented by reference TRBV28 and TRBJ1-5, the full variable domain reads DVKVTQSSRYLVKRTGEKVFLECVQDMDHENMFWYRQDPGLGLRLIYFSYDVKMKEKGDIPEGYSVSREKKERFSLILESASTNQTSMYLCASSPRVLRQPQHFGDGTRLSIL.

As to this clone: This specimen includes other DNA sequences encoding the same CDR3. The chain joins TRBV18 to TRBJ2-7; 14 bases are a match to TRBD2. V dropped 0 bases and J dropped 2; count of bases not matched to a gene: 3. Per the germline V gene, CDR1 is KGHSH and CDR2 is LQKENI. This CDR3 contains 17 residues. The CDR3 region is CASSPPGLAGVAYEQYF. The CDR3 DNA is TGTGCCAGCTCACCACCGGGACTAGCGGGAGTGGCCTACGAGCAGTACTTC. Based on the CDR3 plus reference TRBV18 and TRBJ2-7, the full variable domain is NAGVMQNPRHLVRRRGQEARLRCSPMKGHSHVYWYRQLPEEGLKFMVYLQKENIIDESGMPKERFSAEFPKEGPSILRIQQVVRGDSAAYFCASSPPGLAGVAYEQYFGPGTRLTVT.

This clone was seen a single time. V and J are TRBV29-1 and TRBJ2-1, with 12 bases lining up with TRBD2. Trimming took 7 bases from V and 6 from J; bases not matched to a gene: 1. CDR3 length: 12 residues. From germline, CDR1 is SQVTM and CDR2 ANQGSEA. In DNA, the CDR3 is TGCAGCGAGACTAGCGGGAGCAATGAGCAGTTCTTC. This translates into CSETSGSNEQFF.

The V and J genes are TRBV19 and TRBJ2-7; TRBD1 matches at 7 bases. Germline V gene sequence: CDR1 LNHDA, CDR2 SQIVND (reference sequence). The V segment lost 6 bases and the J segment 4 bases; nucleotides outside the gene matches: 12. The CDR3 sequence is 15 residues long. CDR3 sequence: CASSTTDWTGYEQYF. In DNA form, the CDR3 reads TGTGCCAGTAGCACCACCGATTGGACAGGATACGAGCAGTACTTC.

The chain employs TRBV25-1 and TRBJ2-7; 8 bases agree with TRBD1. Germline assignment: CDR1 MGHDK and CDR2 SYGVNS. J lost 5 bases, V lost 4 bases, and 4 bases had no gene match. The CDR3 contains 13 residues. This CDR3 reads CASSAGGSDEQYF. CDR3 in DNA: TGTGCCAGCAGTGCAGGGGGCAGCGACGAGCAGTACTTC.

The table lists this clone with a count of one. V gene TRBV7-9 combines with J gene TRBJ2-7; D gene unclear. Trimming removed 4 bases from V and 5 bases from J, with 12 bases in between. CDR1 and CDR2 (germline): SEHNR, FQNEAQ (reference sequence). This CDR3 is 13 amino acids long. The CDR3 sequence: CASSSATHDEQYF. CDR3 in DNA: TGTGCCAGCAGCTCTGCGACGCACGACGAGCAGTACTTC.

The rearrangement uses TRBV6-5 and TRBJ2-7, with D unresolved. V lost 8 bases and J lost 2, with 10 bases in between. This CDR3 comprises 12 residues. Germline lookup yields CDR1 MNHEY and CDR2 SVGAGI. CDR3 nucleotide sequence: TGTGCCAGCGGAGATTGGCCCTACGAGCAGTACTTC. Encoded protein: CASGDWPYEQYF.

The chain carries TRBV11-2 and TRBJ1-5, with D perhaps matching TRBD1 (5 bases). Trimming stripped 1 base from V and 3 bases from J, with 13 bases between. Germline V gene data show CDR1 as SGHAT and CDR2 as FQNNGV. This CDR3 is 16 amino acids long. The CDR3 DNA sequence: TGTGCCAGCAGCTTAGGGTATGAAGGGACCAATCAGCCCCAGCATTTT. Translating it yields CASSLGYEGTNQPQHF. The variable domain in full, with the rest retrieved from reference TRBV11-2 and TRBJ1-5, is EAGVAQSPRYKIIEKRQSVAFWCNPISGHATLYWYQQILGQGPKLLIQFQNNGVVDDSQLPKDRFSAERLKGVDSTLKIQPAKLEDSAVYLCASSLGYEGTNQPQHFGDGTRLSIL.

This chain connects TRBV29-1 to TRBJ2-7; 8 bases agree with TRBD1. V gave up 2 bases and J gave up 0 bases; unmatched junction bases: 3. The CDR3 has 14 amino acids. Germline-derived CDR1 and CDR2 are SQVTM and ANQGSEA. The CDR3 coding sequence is TGCAGCGTTGAAACGACAGGGGACTCCTACGAGCAGTACTTC. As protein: CSVETTGDSYEQYF.

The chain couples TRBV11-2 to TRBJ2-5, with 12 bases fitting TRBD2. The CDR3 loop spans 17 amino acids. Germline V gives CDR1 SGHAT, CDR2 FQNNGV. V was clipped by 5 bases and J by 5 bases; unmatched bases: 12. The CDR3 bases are TGTGCCAGCAGCCCCCGCGCTAGCGGGAGGGCTGGTGAGACCCAGTACTTC. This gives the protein CASSPRASGRAGETQYF. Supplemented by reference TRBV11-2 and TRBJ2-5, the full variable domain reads EAGVAQSPRYKIIEKRQSVAFWCNPISGHATLYWYQQILGQGPKLLIQFQNNGVVDDSQLPKDRFSAERLKGVDSTLKIQPAKLEDSAVYLCASSPRASGRAGETQYFGPGTRLLVL.

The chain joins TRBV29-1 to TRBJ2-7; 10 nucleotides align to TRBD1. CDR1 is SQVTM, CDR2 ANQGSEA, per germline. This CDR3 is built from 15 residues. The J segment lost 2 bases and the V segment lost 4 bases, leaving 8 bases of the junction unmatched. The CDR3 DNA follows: TGCAGCGTTGCTGCACGAGACAGGGGGCCCTACGAGCAGTACTTC. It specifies CSVAARDRGPYEQYF.

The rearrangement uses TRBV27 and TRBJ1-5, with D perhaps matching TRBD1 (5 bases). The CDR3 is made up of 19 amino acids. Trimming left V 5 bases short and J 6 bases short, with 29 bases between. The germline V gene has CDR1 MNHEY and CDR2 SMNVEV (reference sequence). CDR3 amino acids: CASSPLQPIGANVGQPQHF. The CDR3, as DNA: TGTGCCAGCAGTCCCCTCCAACCCATTGGGGCGAACGTGGGTCAGCCCCAGCATTTT.

The CDR3 DNA follows: TGTGCCAGCAGCCAAGACCCTCATCCCTACGAGCAGTACTTC. It encodes CASSQDPHPYEQYF. The V call is TRBV14, the J call TRBJ2-7; D is undetermined. The CDR3 has 14 amino acids. Germline V gene data show CDR1 as SGHDN and CDR2 as FVKESK. Trimming left V 0 bases short and J 2 bases short, with 8 bases between.

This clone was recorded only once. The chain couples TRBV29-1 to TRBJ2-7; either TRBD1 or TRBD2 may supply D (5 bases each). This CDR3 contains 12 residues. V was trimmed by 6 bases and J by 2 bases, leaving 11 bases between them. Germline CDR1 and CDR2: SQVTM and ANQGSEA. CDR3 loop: CSVRDVTYEQYF. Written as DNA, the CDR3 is TGCAGCGTCCGGGACGTTACCTACGAGCAGTACTTC.

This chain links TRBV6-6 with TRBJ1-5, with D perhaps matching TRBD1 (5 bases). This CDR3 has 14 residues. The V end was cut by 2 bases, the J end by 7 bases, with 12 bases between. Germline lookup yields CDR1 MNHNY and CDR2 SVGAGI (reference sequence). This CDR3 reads CASSYGRDGQPQHF. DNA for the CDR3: TGTGCCAGCAGTTACGGGAGGGACGGGCAGCCCCAGCATTTT.

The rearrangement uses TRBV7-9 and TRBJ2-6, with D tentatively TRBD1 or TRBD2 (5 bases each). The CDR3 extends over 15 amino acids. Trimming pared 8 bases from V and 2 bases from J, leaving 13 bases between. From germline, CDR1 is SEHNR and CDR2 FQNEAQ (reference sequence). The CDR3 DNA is TGTGCCAGCGTGGGGGATTTGACTGGGGCCAACGTCCTGACTTTC. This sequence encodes CASVGDLTGANVLTF.